This T cell receptor beta chain was documented in a study of T cells in Graves' hyperthyroidism and ophthalmopathy. Findings of the study overall: A 13 V-J model separated ophthalmopathy from stable hyperthyroidism. Ophthalmopathy was identified by the model a median approximately six months ahead of onset. Blood also contained most expanded thyroid clonotypes above 0.001.

As regards this clonotype: Its target is unknown.

Amplified regions were TCR beta CDR3 sequences from RNA transcripts. A set of HTBI primers served as the primers for a first-round RT-PCR of the TCR CDR3. TCRdb called the multiplex PCR reads again in MiXCR, with one record for every CDR3 protein. The data contain around 620,000 distinct CDR3 sequences, under 60% of them singletons. The study based diagnoses on clinical symptoms, serum thyroxine and TRAb, thyroid ultrasound and orbital computed tomography. Germline V gene data show CDR1 as SEHNR and CDR2 as FQNEAQ (reference sequence). This CDR3 has 17 residues. The chain is built from TRBV7-9 and TRBJ2-7, with TRBD2 identical over 10 bases. The DNA end lines up better with TRBJ2-1; the J call may be wrong. This receptor was identified in an adult woman with Graves' disease, either hyperthyroidism or ophthalmopathy (not recorded which). Sequencing was carried out using peripheral blood or thyroid tissue (not recorded which). CDR3 protein: CASSFVGTSVFRDEQFF. CDR3 bases: TGTGCCAGCAGCTTTGTTGGGACTAGCGTATTTCGCGATGAGCAGTTCTTC.